These 28 T cell receptor beta chains were sequenced from one sample in a study of Graves' ophthalmopathy and Graves' hyperthyroidism. Amplifying from RNA transcripts, the study obtained TCR beta CDR3 regions. Following a first-round RT-PCR that used HTBI primers, a second-round multiplex PCR was carried out. Using its own MiXCR run on the multiplex PCR reads, TCRdb lists one record per CDR3 protein. Altogether about 420,000 distinct CDR3 sequences are present, around 21% being singletons, with the ten largest covering roughly 3%. Sequenced sample: peripheral blood. All receptors come from a woman aged 18-29 years with stable Graves' hyperthyroidism.

There are many counts of this clonotype. J is TRBJ2-5 and V is TRBV24-1; D unclear. CDR1 is KGHDR and CDR2 is SFDVKD in the germline V gene. V lost 4 bases and J lost 0, with 8 bases in between. This CDR3 has 14 amino acids. CDR3 DNA: TGTGCCACCAGTGAAGGTCGAGACCAAGAGACCCAGTACTTC. Protein product: CATSEGRDQETQYF.

This clonotype was observed at least ten times. CDR3 protein: CASSLAKNIQYF. The DNA of the CDR3 is TGTGCCAGCAGCCTAGCCAAAAACATTCAGTACTTC. V is TRBV6-2 or TRBV6-3 and J is TRBJ2-4; D remains unclear. Germline CDR1 MNHEY, CDR2 SVGEGT. The CDR3 is 12 residues long. V was cut by 6 bases and J by 0 bases, with 3 bases left in between.

This clonotype was recorded many times. This rearrangement joins TRBV19 to TRBJ2-7, with 8 bases that match TRBD1. The V gene end was trimmed by 5 bases and the J gene end by 6 bases; junction bases not matched to a gene: 12. The CDR3 is 15 amino acids. The germline gives CDR1 LNHDA, CDR2 SQIVND (reference sequence). CDR3 region: CASSAHRGVPVEQYF. The CDR3 bases are TGTGCCAGTAGTGCCCACAGGGGGGTCCCCGTCGAGCAGTACTTC.

The rearrangement joins TRBV11-2 to TRBJ1-1; D is ambiguous. Per the germline V gene, CDR1 is SGHAT and CDR2 is FQNNGV. The CDR3 consists of 15 residues. Trimming took off 0 bases at V and 1 base at J, with 9 bases between the two ends. CDR3 nucleotide sequence: TGTGCCAGCAGCTTAGATCTGGGCTGGAACACTGAAGCTTTCTTT. This sequence encodes CASSLDLGWNTEAFF.

This clonotype has a count of ten or more. The V and J genes are TRBV12-3 or TRBV12-4 and TRBJ2-5; perhaps TRBD2 as D (5 bases). V dropped 5 bases and J dropped 4 bases, with 20 bases sitting between them. This CDR3 is 16 amino acids long. The CDR3 coding sequence is TGTGCCAGCAGTCCGTCTGCGGTGAGGGCCGGAGAGACCCAGTACTTC. Encoded protein: CASSPSAVRAGETQYF.

The J gene is TRBJ2-7, the V gene TRBV7-6; maybe TRBD2 (6 bases). Trimming took 5 bases from V and 2 from J, leaving 19 bases between them. Germline CDR1 SGHVS, CDR2 FNYEAQ. There are 16 residues in the CDR3. The CDR3 DNA follows: TGTGCCAGCAGCCCCCTTTCGTTGGGAGGAGCCTACGAGCAGTACTTC. Translated: CASSPLSLGGAYEQYF.

This clonotype was counted ten times or more. The rearrangement links TRBV28 to TRBJ1-1; D remains unclear. This CDR3 is 14 amino acids long. V gave up 3 bases and J gave up 6 bases, with 14 bases separating them. Looked up from germline, CDR1 is MDHEN and CDR2 is SYDVKM. CDR3 sequence reads: CASSFPGSFPEAFF. The CDR3 DNA follows: TGTGCCAGCAGTTTCCCGGGCTCCTTTCCTGAAGCTTTCTTT.

This clonotype was recorded many times. This chain joins TRBV7-2 and TRBJ2-6; 7 positions agree with TRBD2. The junction had 1 base not matched to a gene; V was cut back by 5 bases and J by 0 bases. The germline gives CDR1 SGHTA, CDR2 FQGNSA. The CDR3 extends over 15 amino acids. The CDR3 coding sequence is TGTGCCAGCAGCCGCGGGGGCTCTGGGGCCAACGTCCTGACTTTC. It is translated as CASSRGGSGANVLTF.

This clonotype was picked up many times. This sequence joins TRBV29-1 and TRBJ2-5, with 14 bases that match TRBD2. The CDR3 extends over 17 amino acids. CDR1 is SQVTM, CDR2 ANQGSEA, per germline. Losses at the gene ends were 0 bases for V and 5 bases for J; bases not matched to a gene: 8. DNA of the CDR3: TGCAGCGTTGAAGAGGGACTAGCGGGAGTTGCCCAGGAGACCCAGTACTTC. This translates into CSVEEGLAGVAQETQYF.

This clonotype showed up many times. V and J are TRBV7-2 and TRBJ2-7, with 8 nucleotides matching TRBD1. The CDR3 covers 16 residues. Per the germline V gene, CDR1 is SGHTA and CDR2 is FQGNSA. Losses at the gene ends were 5 bases for V and 4 bases for J; bases not matched to a gene: 13. The CDR3 bases are TGTGCCAGCAGCCCGCCTGGGACAGGTTTTCTATACGAGCAGTACTTC. Its translation is CASSPPGTGFLYEQYF.

This clonotype showed up just once. The chain is built from TRBV6-2 or TRBV6-3 and TRBJ1-1, with TRBD1 identical over 7 bases. The CDR3 length is 16 residues. V shed 6 bases and J 0 bases; nucleotides not matched to a gene: 10. Germline V gene data show CDR1 as MNHEY and CDR2 as SVGEGT. The CDR3, as DNA: TGTGCCAGCAGCGCTGACAGGGAGGGTATGAACACTGAAGCTTTCTTT. Translated, it gives CASSADREGMNTEAFF.

This clonotype was seen only a few times. The junction does not match germline at one end; this may be a read error. This chain joins TRBV12-3 or TRBV12-4 and TRBJ2-4; D remains ambiguous. The CDR3 runs to 12 residues. For the CDR3, the DNA is TGTGCCAGCAGTTGGGGAAGAAACATTAAGTACTTC. Protein: CASSWGRNIKYF.

This clonotype was recorded many times. The chain uses TRBV6-5 and TRBJ1-1; 8 bases map to TRBD1. The germline CDR1 and CDR2 sequences are MNHEY and SVGAGI. The V and J ends lost 5 bases and 6 bases, in that order; junction bases with no gene match: 2. The CDR3 contains 12 residues. The CDR3, as DNA: TGTGCCAGCAGTCACAGGGGGGCTGAAGCTTTCTTT. Protein sequence: CASSHRGAEAFF.

About this clonotype itself: This may be a read error: a much more frequent sequence differs by one nucleotide. The conserved phenylalanine or tryptophan normally closing the CDR3 is absent here, so this likely arose from a read error. The chain is built from TRBV5-1 and TRBJ1-5; TRBD1 is a possible D gene (5 bases). This CDR3 region has 13 residues. Trimming took off 9 bases at V and 7 bases at J, with 17 bases between the two ends. The germline CDR1 and CDR2 sequences are SGHRS and YFSETQ. For the CDR3, the DNA is TGCGCCACCCCTGGGGGGATCAACCAGCCCCAGCATGTT. It specifies CATPGGINQPQHV.

In its sample, this clonotype was seen many times. The rearrangement joins TRBV7-3 to TRBJ1-2; possible D gene TRBD1, 6 bases. Germline V gene sequence: CDR1 SGHTA, CDR2 FQGTGA. The CDR3 totals 15 residues. Trimming took 5 bases from V and 3 from J, leaving 16 bases between them. The chain's CDR3 is CASSGGGEDYYGYTF. CDR3 in DNA: TGTGCCAGCAGCGGAGGGGGGGAGGACTACTATGGCTACACCTTC.

The chain joins TRBV4-3 to TRBJ1-1; D is unclear. Between the trimmed V and J ends, which lost 5 bases and 1 base, there was a span of 8 bases. The CDR3 is 13 residues long. In germline, CDR1 is LGHNA, CDR2 YSLEER. The CDR3, as DNA: TGCGCCAGCAGCTCAACACAGAACACTGAAGCTTTCTTT. Its translation: CASSSTQNTEAFF.

This clonotype has more than one count but fewer than ten. The chain is built from TRBV2 and TRBJ2-6, with D uncertain. From germline, CDR1 is SNHLY and CDR2 FYNNEI. There are 16 residues in the CDR3. Trimming stripped 1 base from V and 0 bases from J, with 7 bases between. The CDR3 bases are TGTGCCAGCAGTGAAGAGGAATCCTCTGGGGCCAACGTCCTGACTTTC. It encodes CASSEEESSGANVLTF.

This clonotype was observed at least ten times. The gene calls are TRBV5-1 and TRBJ2-2; TRBD2 matches 11 bases. The germline CDR1 and CDR2 sequences are SGHRS and YFSETQ. The CDR3 is made up of 16 amino acids. The trim removed 4 bases at V and 1 base at J, leaving 3 bases unmatched. DNA of the CDR3: TGCGCCAGCAGCAAAGGGACTAGCGGGAACACCGGGGAGCTGTTTTTT. It translates to CASSKGTSGNTGELFF.

This clonotype appeared many times. The chain joins TRBV18 to TRBJ2-7; D gene unclear. Trimming took 4 bases from V and 5 from J, leaving 9 bases between them. Germline lookup yields CDR1 KGHSH and CDR2 LQKENI. The CDR3 has 12 residues. The CDR3 region is CASSHQGDEQYF. CDR3 bases: TGTGCCAGCTCACACCAAGGAGACGAGCAGTACTTC.

This clonotype was seen ten or more times. The V gene is TRBV15, the J gene TRBJ2-5; TRBD1 matches 7 bases. V shed 9 bases, J shed 4 bases, and the junction held 11 bases outside the gene matches. The CDR3 sequence is 14 residues long. Germline CDR1 is LNHNV and CDR2 is YYDKDF (reference sequence). The CDR3 DNA reads as TGTGCCACGGATACAGGACAGGTTGGAGAGACCCAGTACTTC. This encodes CATDTGQVGETQYF.

This clonotype was counted many times. J is TRBJ2-7 and V is TRBV10-1, with TRBD2 identical over 10 bases. CDR3 length: 13 residues. V shed 2 bases, J shed 5 bases, and the junction held 0 bases outside the gene matches. CDR1 is WNHNN, CDR2 SYGVQD, per germline (reference sequence). The DNA of the CDR3 is TGCGCCAGCAGTGAGCTAGCGGGAGACGAGCAGTACTTC. Translation: CASSELAGDEQYF.

This clonotype occurred many times. The chain carries TRBV7-2 and TRBJ2-5; D unclear. CDR1 is SGHTA, CDR2 FQGNSA, per germline. Between the trimmed V and J ends, which lost 1 base and 2 bases, there was a span of 11 bases. The CDR3 extends over 15 amino acids. The CDR3 DNA follows: TGTGCCAGCAGCTTAGGTTCCGCAAATCAAGAGACCCAGTACTTC. It encodes CASSLGSANQETQYF.

This clonotype has a count of ten or more. The chain combines TRBV2 with TRBJ1-2; D is ambiguous. The CDR3 is 15 residues long. The germline V and J ends were trimmed by 0 bases and 3 bases, with 11 bases remaining between them. Germline values: CDR1 SNHLY, CDR2 FYNNEI. For the CDR3, the DNA is TGTGCCAGCAGTGAAGCCCGGATCGGGGACTATGGCTACACCTTC. It translates to CASSEARIGDYGYTF.

This clonotype has a count of ten or more. The chain carries TRBV7-9 and TRBJ1-1, with D possibly matching TRBD1 (5 bases). Trimming cost V 5 bases and J 3 bases, with 16 bases left between them. From germline, CDR1 is SEHNR and CDR2 FQNEAQ (reference sequence). The CDR3 covers 15 residues. In nucleotides, the CDR3 is TGTGCCAGCAGCCCCTGGGGGGGAGGGGACACTGAAGCTTTCTTT. Translated: CASSPWGGGDTEAFF.

V is TRBV6-1 and J is TRBJ1-5; TRBD1 might be the D (5 bases). The V end lost 3 bases, the J end lost 3 bases, and 9 bases lay between the germline ends. The CDR3 covers 14 residues. Germline loops: CDR1 MNHNS, CDR2 SASEGT. Written as DNA, the CDR3 is TGTGCCAGCAGTGATTACGGACACAATCAGCCCCAGCATTTT. Translating it yields CASSDYGHNQPQHF.

Regarding this clonotype: The junction departs from germline at one end; a sequencing error may be responsible. The chain recombines TRBV28 with TRBJ2-7; 7 nucleotides align to TRBD2. Germline values: CDR1 MDHEN, CDR2 SYDVKM. The CDR3 totals 16 residues. CDR3 nucleotide sequence: TGTGCCAGCAGCTTATCCGGGGGGAGGAGCTCCTACGAGCAGTACTTC. Its translation is CASSLSGGRSSYEQYF.

This clonotype was detected many times. CDR3 sequence (DNA): TGTGCCAGCACCGGGGACAGGGGTAAGCCCCAGCATTTT. Encoded protein: CASTGDRGKPQHF. The V and J genes are TRBV2 and TRBJ1-5; TRBD1 aligns across 10 bases. V was pared by 7 bases and J by 8 bases, with 5 bases of the junction left unmatched. Germline assignment: CDR1 SNHLY and CDR2 FYNNEI. The CDR3 totals 13 residues. Full variable domain (rest looked up from reference TRBV2 and TRBJ1-5): EPEVTQTPSHQVTQMGQEVILRCVPISNHLYFYWYRQILGQKVEFLVSFYNNEISEKSEIFDDQFSVERPDGSNFTLKIRSTKLEDSAMYFCASTGDRGKPQHFGDGTRLSIL.

Concerning this clonotype itself: This CDR3 is missing its conserved last phenylalanine or tryptophan, likely due to a read error. J is TRBJ2-5 and V is TRBV7-8, with 8 bases matching TRBD2. The germline gives CDR1 SGHVS, CDR2 FQNEAQ. This CDR3 spans 15 amino acids. V trimming: 4 bases; J trimming: 5 bases; junction bases outside the gene matches: 9. Here the CDR3 reads CASSSQAGVRETQYL. The CDR3 region has the DNA TGTGCCAGCAGCTCCCAAGCGGGAGTAAGGGAGACCCAGTACCTC.